This T cell receptor (beta chain) was found in a study of blood T cells in healthy people across ages. Study-wide findings and caveats: Higher diversity, along with more naive CD4+ cells, distinguished long-lived donors from aged donors. Using unsorted PBMCs precluded a conclusive naive versus antigen-experienced comparison.

Regarding this clonotype: Its antigen is undetermined.

Every sample had a minimum of 6.5 million PBMCs isolated. Total RNA, at least 5 micrograms per sample, came from PBMCs. The V gene lost 6 bases and the J gene lost 0 bases, with 26 bases spanning the gap. The CDR3 runs 18 residues. The V gene's germline CDR1 is DFQATT and CDR2 SNEGSKA (reference sequence). With a J-beta primer mix and a sample-barcoded 5' primer, a second PCR ran about 7 to 12 cycles. TCRdb processed the 5' RACE reads anew with MiXCR; each CDR3 protein has one entry. There are fewer than 900,000 distinct CDR3 sequences in the sample; roughly 49% occur only once, and roughly 34% lies in the top ten.

The receptor comes from a woman in her sixties in good health. What was sequenced was blood. This chain joins TRBV20-1 and TRBJ1-1, with a weak D call TRBD1 (5 bases). CDR3 residues: CSAGGNLDRLKLNTEAFF. The CDR3 bases are TGCAGTGCCGGGGGAAACTTAGACCGACTTAAACTGAACACTGAAGCTTTCTTT.